The subject of this entry is one T cell receptor (beta chain). Its specificity is unknown. Trimming took 6 bases from V and 9 from J; bases not matched to a gene: 9. The CDR3 has 15 amino acids. From germline, CDR1 is SNHLY and CDR2 FYNNEI. The sample originates from a study of cytomegalovirus exposure and HLA in healthy donors. Overall study findings and caveats: There were several of the most significant clusters that appeared linked to common viral pathogens in a later analysis. Later on, an analysis tied under 20,000 TCR beta sequences to HLA alleles at 0.05 false discovery rate. In a later analysis, CMV-associated beta chains were mostly HLA-associated, it appeared.

The PCR contained 60 Vbeta and 13 Jbeta primers. The protocol was immunoSEQ multiplex PCR, while the TCRdb copy is restricted to in-frame clones and leaves out a portion. The table has 100,000 to 150,000 clones, around 75% seen once. The rearrangement links TRBV2 to TRBJ1-6, with 9 bases identical to TRBD1. The sequence was collected from a woman aged 45-60 years in good health and CMV-seropositive. The sequencing sample was made of PBMCs. The CDR3 nucleotides read TGTGCCAGCAGCCGTGCGGGACAGGGCGGTTCACCCCTCCACTTT. Protein sequence: CASSRAGQGGSPLHF.